A single sample gave rise to the 30 T cell receptor beta chains below, sequenced in a study of T cell responses to AZD1222 COVID-19 vaccine (dated by TCRdb to about 2021). The receptor library was made with the immunoSEQ multiplex PCR assay. TCRdb took this table from immuneACCESS and kept in-frame rearrangements with V and J called. Such tables lack part of the clones; where checked against another copy, unresolved V genes explain under half of the gap, and the rest is unexplained. The sample data list roughly 76,000 clones, and about 88% of these were observed just once. The top ten hold about 11% of the sample. The time point tag for this specimen amounts to: baseline before first vaccination. The sequenced sample was peripheral blood, obtained on day 0 of AZD1222 vaccination. Receptor source: an adult in good health.

This clone is a singleton in its sample. V gene TRBV24-1 combines with J gene TRBJ1-1, with D unclear. The V end was cut by 1 base, the J end by 8 bases, with 13 bases between. The CDR3 runs 14 residues. Germline CDR1 and CDR2: KGHDR and SFDVKD. The CDR3 loop reads CATSDFPKESEAFF. The CDR3 coding sequence is TGTGCCACCAGTGATTTCCCCAAGGAGAGCGAAGCTTTCTTT.

This chain connects TRBV11-2 to TRBJ2-7; 9 nucleotides agree with TRBD1. Germline V gene sequence: CDR1 SGHAT, CDR2 FQNNGV. This CDR3 has 16 amino acids. V lost 5 bases to trimming and J lost 1 base; unmatched junction nucleotides: 9. The CDR3: CASSAGTGFGSYEQYV. The CDR3 bases are TGTGCCAGCAGCGCCGGGACAGGGTTTGGGTCCTACGAGCAGTACGTC.

This chain uses TRBV28 with TRBJ1-2; TRBD1 matches at 12 bases. The CDR3 totals 15 residues. With V trimmed by 2 bases and J by 8 bases, 6 bases remained unmatched. Germline CDR1 and CDR2: MDHEN and SYDVKM. CDR3 amino acids: CASSLIGTGGGGYTF. CDR3 nucleotides: TGTGCCAGCAGTTTAATCGGGACAGGGGGCGGCGGCTACACCTTC.

This chain uses TRBV2 with TRBJ2-5, with D possibly being TRBD1 or TRBD2 (7 bases each). CDR1 is SNHLY and CDR2 is FYNNEI in the germline V gene. CDR3 length: 16 amino acids. Between the trimmed V and J ends, which lost 3 bases and 3 bases, there was a span of 17 bases. The CDR3 sequence is CASSDAQGRGEETQYF. The CDR3 DNA is TGTGCCAGCAGTGATGCACAGGGGAGGGGGGAAGAGACCCAGTACTTC.

The gene calls are TRBV25-1 and TRBJ1-2; a possible D gene is TRBD1 (5 bases). From germline, CDR1 is MGHDK and CDR2 SYGVNS. Deletions cut 0 bases from V and 7 bases from J, with 12 bases between. The CDR3 extends over 14 amino acids. The CDR3 DNA is TGTGCCAGCAGTGAATATGGTAGGGACGGTGGCTACACCTTC. This gives the protein CASSEYGRDGGYTF.

This sequence joins TRBV7-9 and TRBJ1-1; no clear D. Between the trimmed V and J ends, which lost 4 bases and 4 bases, there was a span of 10 bases. The CDR3 length is 13 residues. The germline V gene has CDR1 SEHNR and CDR2 FQNEAQ (reference sequence). CDR3 protein: CASSYTGVTEAFF. The CDR3 DNA reads TGTGCCAGCAGCTACACCGGAGTCACTGAAGCTTTCTTT.

The chain is built from TRBV6-6 and TRBJ1-2; D unclear. The CDR3 is 10 amino acids. Germline CDR1 MNHNY, CDR2 SVGAGI (reference sequence). V shed 6 bases and J shed 4 bases, with 3 bases lying between them. This CDR3 reads CASSSYGYTF. The CDR3 bases are TGTGCCAGCAGCTCCTATGGCTACACCTTC.

The V call is TRBV2, the J call TRBJ2-7; weak D call: TRBD1 (6 bases). The germline V gene encodes CDR1 SNHLY and CDR2 FYNNEI. V was trimmed by 2 bases and J by 7 bases, leaving 12 bases between them. This CDR3 is built from 13 residues. DNA for the CDR3: TGTGCCAGCAGTGAAAACAGGGTCGAGGAGCAGTACGTC. Its translation: CASSENRVEEQYV.

V is TRBV18 and J is TRBJ2-7; a weak D match, TRBD2 (5 bases). Germline CDR1 reads KGHSH; CDR2 reads LQKENI. There are 14 residues in the CDR3. V was shortened by 0 bases and J by 6 bases, with 12 bases between the two germline ends. In DNA form, the CDR3 reads TGTGCCAGCTCACCACCCGCTAGCCGAGTCGAGCAGTACTTC. This translates into CASSPPASRVEQYF.

This clone was found once. V and J are TRBV28 and TRBJ2-7, with a tentative D call TRBD1 (6 bases). CDR3 length: 13 amino acids. V was pared by 4 bases and J by 3 bases, with 10 bases between. CDR1 and CDR2 (germline): MDHEN, SYDVKM. The CDR3: CASSSGQLYEQYF. In nucleotides, the CDR3 is TGTGCCAGCAGTTCGGGACAACTCTACGAGCAGTACTTC.

This rearrangement joins TRBV4-1 to TRBJ1-5; possibly TRBD1 for D (5 bases). V was cut by 1 base and J by 5 bases, with 12 bases left in between. Germline CDR1 MGHRA, CDR2 YSYEKL. This CDR3 comprises 15 residues. The CDR3 reads CASSQGRQGYQPQHF. CDR3 sequence (DNA): TGCGCCAGCAGCCAAGGGAGGCAGGGATATCAGCCCCAGCATTTT.

The gene calls are TRBV20-1 and TRBJ1-5; no definite D call. V gave up 3 bases and J gave up 6 bases, with 9 bases separating them. The length of the CDR3 is 12 residues. Germline CDR1 is DFQATT and CDR2 is SNEGSKA (reference sequence). CDR3 loop: CSASLYSQPQHF. The CDR3 DNA reads as TGCAGTGCTAGTTTGTATAGTCAGCCCCAGCATTTT.

The table lists this clone with a count of one. This chain connects TRBV6-5 to TRBJ1-2; 7 bases fit TRBD1. The CDR3 length is 12 residues. Germline V gene lookup returns CDR1 MNHEY and CDR2 SVGAGI. After removal of 6 bases from V and 8 bases from J, the junction contained 6 bases not matched to a gene. The CDR3 sequence: CASSRQGLGYTF. CDR3 in DNA: TGTGCCAGCAGCCGACAGGGATTGGGCTACACCTTC.

The chain joins TRBV5-1 to TRBJ2-2; no definite D call. The CDR3 length is 13 residues. CDR1 SGHRS and CDR2 YFSETQ come from the germline V gene. Deletions cut 6 bases from V and 6 bases from J, with 12 bases between. CDR3 nucleotide sequence: TGCGCCAGCAATCCGACTGGCCCCGGGGAGCTGTTTTTT. It is translated as CASNPTGPGELFF.

The V gene is TRBV6-4, the J gene TRBJ2-2; TRBD2 matches at 10 bases. Germline V CDR1 and CDR2: MRHNA, SNTAGT. The V segment lost 9 bases and the J segment 0 bases; nucleotides outside the gene matches: 10. The CDR3 is 17 amino acids. CDR3 loop: CASLLAGDRANTGELFF. DNA for the CDR3: TGTGCCAGTTTGCTAGCGGGGGACCGAGCGAACACCGGGGAGCTGTTTTTT.

The V and J genes are TRBV2 and TRBJ2-3; D not certain. Germline lookup yields CDR1 SNHLY and CDR2 FYNNEI. V was cut by 2 bases and J by 0 bases, with 9 bases left in between. The length of the CDR3 is 15 residues. CDR3 loop: CASSEFALSTDTQYF. The CDR3 nucleotides read TGTGCCAGCAGTGAATTTGCCCTTAGCACAGATACGCAGTATTTT.

This chain connects TRBV27 to TRBJ2-2; possible D gene TRBD2, 6 bases. This CDR3 is built from 16 residues. Per the germline V gene, CDR1 is MNHEY and CDR2 is SMNVEV (reference sequence). Trimming left V 0 bases short and J 3 bases short, with 11 bases between. The CDR3 region is CASSLSRGLYTGELFF. CDR3 sequence (DNA): TGTGCCAGCAGTTTATCGAGGGGACTCTACACCGGGGAGCTGTTTTTT.

The V gene is TRBV9, the J gene TRBJ1-5; no reliable D call. The CDR3 sequence is 13 residues long. The V end was cut by 0 bases, the J end by 7 bases, with 8 bases between. Germline CDR1 is SGDLS and CDR2 is YYNGEE. CDR3 DNA sequence: TGTGCCAGCAGCGTAGACGGGATCCAGCCCCAGCATTTT. This translates into CASSVDGIQPQHF.

The chain has TRBV7-2 and TRBJ1-5; D perhaps matches TRBD1 (6 bases). CDR3 length: 15 residues. Germline V gene lookup returns CDR1 SGHTA and CDR2 FQGNSA. The V end was cut by 7 bases, the J end by 2 bases, with 15 bases between. The CDR3 sequence: CASTLGAFGNQPQHF. The CDR3 DNA is TGTGCCAGCACCCTGGGGGCATTTGGCAATCAGCCCCAGCATTTT.

The chain employs TRBV7-9 and TRBJ2-1; 10 positions match TRBD2. The CDR3 has 15 amino acids. The ends lost 2 bases at V and 8 bases at J; junction bases unmatched: 6. CDR1 is SEHNR and CDR2 is FQNEAQ in the germline V gene (reference sequence). The CDR3 loop reads CASSLSQRGGDEQFF. CDR3 coding DNA: TGTGCCAGCAGCTTATCCCAGCGGGGGGGCGATGAGCAGTTCTTC.

V gene TRBV19 combines with J gene TRBJ1-5; 9 nucleotides agree with TRBD1. Unmatched junction bases numbered 2, after V lost 5 bases and J lost 0 bases. The germline V gene has CDR1 LNHDA and CDR2 SQIVND (reference sequence). This CDR3 contains 15 residues. This CDR3 is CASSLTGGSNQPQHF. The CDR3 region has the DNA TGTGCCAGTAGTCTGACAGGGGGTAGCAATCAGCCCCAGCATTTT.

There are a few counts of this clone. V and J are TRBV7-9 and TRBJ2-2, with D perhaps matching TRBD1 or TRBD2 (5 bases each). Germline V gene data show CDR1 as SEHNR and CDR2 as FQNEAQ (reference sequence). The CDR3 runs 15 residues. V was clipped by 3 bases and J by 1 base, with 9 bases between them. CDR3 coding DNA: TGTGCCAGCAGCTTGGGACCGCAGAACACCGGGGAGCTGTTTTTT. Translation: CASSLGPQNTGELFF.

The CDR3 sequence is CASREDRVVNTEAFF. CDR3 sequence (DNA): TGTGCCAGCAGGGAAGACAGGGTTGTGAACACTGAAGCTTTCTTT. The V gene is TRBV25-1, the J gene TRBJ1-1, with 7 bases identical to TRBD1. J gave up 0 bases and V 6 bases, and 7 bases lay outside the gene matches. CDR1 and CDR2 (germline): MGHDK, SYGVNS. CDR3 length: 15 residues.

The rearrangement links TRBV7-8 to TRBJ1-2; no clear D. Germline CDR1 reads SGHVS; CDR2 reads FQNEAQ. This CDR3 is 14 amino acids long. Between the trimmed V and J ends, which lost 5 bases and 6 bases, there was a span of 16 bases. CDR3 loop: CASSPVIPFDGYTF. CDR3 sequence (DNA): TGTGCCAGCAGCCCCGTTATCCCGTTCGATGGCTACACCTTC.

The chain employs TRBV5-1 and TRBJ2-2; 7 nucleotides align to TRBD2. V was clipped by 5 bases and J by 0 bases; unmatched bases: 4. CDR3 size: 15 residues. Germline V lookup: CDR1 SGHRS, CDR2 YFSETQ. The chain's CDR3 is CASSSRGTNTGELFF. As DNA, the CDR3 is TGCGCCAGCAGTTCGCGGGGGACGAACACCGGGGAGCTGTTTTTT.

This rearrangement joins TRBV7-3 to TRBJ1-2, with 7 bases matching TRBD1. V lost 5 bases, J lost 4 bases, and 4 bases stayed unmatched. The germline V gene has CDR1 SGHTA and CDR2 FQGTGA. The CDR3 sequence is 13 residues long. CDR3 DNA: TGTGCCAGCAGCGCGGGACAGAGCTATGGCTACACCTTC. Protein: CASSAGQSYGYTF.

This sequence joins TRBV5-4 and TRBJ2-1; 10 nucleotides line up with TRBD2. Losses at the gene ends were 1 base for V and 7 bases for J; bases not matched to a gene: 11. Looked up from germline, CDR1 is SGHNT and CDR2 is YYREEE (reference sequence). The CDR3 has 17 residues. CDR3 nucleotide sequence: TGTGCCAGCAGCTTGTCCTTATCTAGCGGGAGTATAAATGAGCAGTTCTTC. Protein: CASSLSLSSGSINEQFF. The full variable domain, rest sourced from reference TRBV5-4 and TRBJ2-1, is ETGVTQSPTHLIKTRGQQVTLRCSSQSGHNTVSWYQQALGQGPQFIFQYYREEENGRGNFPPRFSGLQFPNYSSELNVNALELDDSALYLCASSLSLSSGSINEQFFGPGTRLTVL.

The count of this clone is one. The chain recombines TRBV6-1 with TRBJ1-2; D is unresolved. Germline V gene data show CDR1 as MNHNS and CDR2 as SASEGT. The length of the CDR3 is 15 residues. Trimming shortened V by 0 bases and J by 0 bases, and 8 bases separated the two germline ends. CDR3 in DNA: TGTGCCAGCAGTGAAGCGCCAGGAGCTAACTATGGCTACACCTTC. Translated: CASSEAPGANYGYTF.

DNA of the CDR3: TGTGCCAGCAGCCAAGCCGAAACAGGCCCCTATGGCTACACCTTC. This encodes CASSQAETGPYGYTF. This rearrangement joins TRBV3-1 (or the pseudogene TRBV3-2) to TRBJ1-2; possible D gene TRBD1, 5 bases. Germline values: CDR1 LGHDT, CDR2 YNNKEL (reference sequence). The germline V and J ends were trimmed by 1 base and 4 bases, with 13 bases remaining between them. The CDR3 is 15 residues long.

The chain has TRBV30 and TRBJ2-7, with D perhaps being TRBD1 or TRBD2 (5 bases each). CDR3 size: 11 residues. CDR1 and CDR2 from the germline V gene are GTSNPN and SVGIG (reference sequence). The V gene lost 5 bases and the J gene lost 2 bases, with 7 bases spanning the gap. CDR3 loop: CAWGGTYEQYF. The DNA for the CDR3 is TGTGCCTGGGGGGGAACCTACGAGCAGTACTTC.